What follows is one T cell receptor (beta chain) and its context. The V gene's germline CDR1 is MNHEY and CDR2 SMNVEV (reference sequence). After removal of 3 bases from V and 0 bases from J, the junction contained 8 bases not matched to a gene. The CDR3 contains 18 residues. This entry belongs to a study of blood T cell repertoires in COVID-19. Study at large: PBMCs, B-cell-depleted T cells, or T cells provided the cDNA or gDNA that made up the material.

Profiling relied on immunoSEQ multiplex PCR, and the TCRdb table lists in-frame clones only, not all of them. The profile shows about 120,000 clones, 70% to 90% of them singletons. The sequence derives from a man in his forties with acute or convalescent COVID-19. The gene calls are TRBV27 and TRBJ2-5; 12 bases map to TRBD2. Sequenced material: peripheral blood. CDR3 DNA: TGTGCCAGCAGTTTTAACCTAGCGGGGGGGACCAACCAAGAGACCCAGTACTTC. This codes for CASSFNLAGGTNQETQYF.